This T cell receptor (beta chain) appears in the sequencing data of a study of cytomegalovirus exposure and HLA in healthy donors. Germline lookup yields CDR1 MGHRA and CDR2 YSYEKL. The ends were cut back, 4 bases at V and 3 bases at J, with 16 bases in the middle. The CDR3 consists of 15 residues. For this clone: What it binds is unknown.

Overall study findings and caveats: Most observed TCR sequences were rare, whereas some public TCRs were detected in many donors. Cytomegalovirus association was assigned to 170 or so TCR beta chains. Three chains tied to CMV proved CMV antigen-specific in vitro.

Assay used: immunoSEQ multiplex PCR; TCRdb lists only in-frame clones, some missing. The table shows some 150,000 clones, with 88% occurring only once. The V and J genes are TRBV4-1 and TRBJ2-7; TRBD1 might be the D (6 bases). Sequenced input: PBMCs. The receptor was isolated from a man aged 18 to 29 in good health and CMV-seronegative. The CDR3 loop is CASSPEGGDNYEQYF. The CDR3 bases are TGCGCCAGCAGCCCAGAAGGGGGAGATAACTACGAGCAGTACTTC.